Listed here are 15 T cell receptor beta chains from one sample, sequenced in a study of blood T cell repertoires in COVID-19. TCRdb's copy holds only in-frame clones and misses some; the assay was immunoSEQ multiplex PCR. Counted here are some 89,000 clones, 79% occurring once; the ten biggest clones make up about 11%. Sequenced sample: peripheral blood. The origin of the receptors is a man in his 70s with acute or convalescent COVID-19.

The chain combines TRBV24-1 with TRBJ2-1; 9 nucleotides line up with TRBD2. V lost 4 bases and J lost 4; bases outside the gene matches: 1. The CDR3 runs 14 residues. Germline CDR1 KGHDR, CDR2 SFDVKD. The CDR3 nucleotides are TGTGCCACCAGTGAAGCGGGGGGTTACAATGAGCAGTTCTTC. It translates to CATSEAGGYNEQFF.

The CDR3 nucleotides read TGTGCCAGCAGCGCGGGACTAGCGGGGGGTTCTTCGGGTACGCAGTATTTT. Its protein product is CASSAGLAGGSSGTQYF. The rearrangement uses TRBV7-3 and TRBJ2-3; 15 nucleotides match TRBD2. After removal of 5 bases from V and 8 bases from J, the junction contained 11 bases not matched to a gene. Germline lookup yields CDR1 SGHTA and CDR2 FQGTGA. The CDR3 is 17 amino acids.

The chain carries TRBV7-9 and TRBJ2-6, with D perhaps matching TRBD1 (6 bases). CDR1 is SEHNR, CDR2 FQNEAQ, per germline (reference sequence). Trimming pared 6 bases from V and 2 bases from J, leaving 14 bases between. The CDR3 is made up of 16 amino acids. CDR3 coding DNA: TGTGCCAGCAGTGCACAGGGAACGCCTGGGGCCAACGTCCTGACTTTC. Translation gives CASSAQGTPGANVLTF. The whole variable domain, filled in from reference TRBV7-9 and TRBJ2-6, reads DTGVSQNPRHKITKRGQNVTFRCDPISEHNRLYWYRQTLGQGPEFLTYFQNEAQLEKSRLLSDRFSAERPKGSFSTLEIQRTEQGDSAMYLCASSAQGTPGANVLTFGAGSRLTVL.

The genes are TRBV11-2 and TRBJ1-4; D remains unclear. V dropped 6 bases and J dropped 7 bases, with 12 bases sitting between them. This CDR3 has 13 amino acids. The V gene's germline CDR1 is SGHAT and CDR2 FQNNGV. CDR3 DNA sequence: TGTGCCAGCAGGCGTGGGGAGTTTGAAAAACTGTTTTTT. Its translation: CASRRGEFEKLFF. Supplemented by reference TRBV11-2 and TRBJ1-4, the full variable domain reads EAGVAQSPRYKIIEKRQSVAFWCNPISGHATLYWYQQILGQGPKLLIQFQNNGVVDDSQLPKDRFSAERLKGVDSTLKIQPAKLEDSAVYLCASRRGEFEKLFFGSGTQLSVL.

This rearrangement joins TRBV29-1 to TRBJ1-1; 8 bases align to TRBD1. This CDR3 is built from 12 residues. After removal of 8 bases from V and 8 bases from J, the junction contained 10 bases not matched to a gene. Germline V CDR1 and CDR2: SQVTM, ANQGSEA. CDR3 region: CSFGQGADEAFF. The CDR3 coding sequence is TGCAGCTTCGGACAGGGTGCAGACGAAGCTTTCTTT.

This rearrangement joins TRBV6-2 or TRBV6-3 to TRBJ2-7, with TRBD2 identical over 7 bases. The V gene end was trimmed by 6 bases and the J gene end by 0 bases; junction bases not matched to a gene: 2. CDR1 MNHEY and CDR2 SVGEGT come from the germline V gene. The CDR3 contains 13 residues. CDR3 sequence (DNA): TGTGCCAGCAGCCGCGGGGGCTCCTACGAGCAGTACTTC. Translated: CASSRGGSYEQYF.

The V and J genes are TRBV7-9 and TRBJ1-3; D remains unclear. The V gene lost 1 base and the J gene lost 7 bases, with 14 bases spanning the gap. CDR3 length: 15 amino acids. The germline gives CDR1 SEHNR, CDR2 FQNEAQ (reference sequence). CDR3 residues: CASSLVSRGWNTIYF. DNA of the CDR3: TGTGCCAGCAGCTTAGTGTCCCGGGGATGGAACACCATATATTTT.

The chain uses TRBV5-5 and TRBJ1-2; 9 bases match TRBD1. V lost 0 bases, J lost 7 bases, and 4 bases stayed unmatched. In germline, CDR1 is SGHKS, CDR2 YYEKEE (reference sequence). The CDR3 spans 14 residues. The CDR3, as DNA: TGTGCCAGCAGCTTGGAAAACAGGGGGCCTGGCTACACCTTC. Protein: CASSLENRGPGYTF.

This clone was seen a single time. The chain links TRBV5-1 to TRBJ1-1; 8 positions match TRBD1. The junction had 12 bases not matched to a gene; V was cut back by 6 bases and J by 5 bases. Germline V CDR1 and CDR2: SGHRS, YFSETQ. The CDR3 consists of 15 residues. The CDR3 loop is CASTQTGAQRTEAFF. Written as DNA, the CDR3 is TGCGCCAGCACTCAGACAGGGGCCCAGCGGACTGAAGCTTTCTTT.

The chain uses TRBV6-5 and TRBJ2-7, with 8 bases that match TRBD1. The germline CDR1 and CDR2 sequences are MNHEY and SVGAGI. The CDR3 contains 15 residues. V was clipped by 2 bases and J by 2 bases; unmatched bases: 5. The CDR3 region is CASSYGTGTPYEQYF. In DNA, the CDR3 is TGTGCCAGCAGTTACGGGACAGGAACCCCCTACGAGCAGTACTTC.

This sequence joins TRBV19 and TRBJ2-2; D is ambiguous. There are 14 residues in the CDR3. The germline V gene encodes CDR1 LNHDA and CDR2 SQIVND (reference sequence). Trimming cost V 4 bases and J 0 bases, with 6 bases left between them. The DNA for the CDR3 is TGTGCCAGTAGTAGTACTTCGAACACCGGGGAGCTGTTTTTT. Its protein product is CASSSTSNTGELFF.

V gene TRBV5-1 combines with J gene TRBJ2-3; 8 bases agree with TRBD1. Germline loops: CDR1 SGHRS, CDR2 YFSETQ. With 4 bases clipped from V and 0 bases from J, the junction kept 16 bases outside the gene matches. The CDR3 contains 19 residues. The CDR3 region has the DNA TGCGCCAGCAGCCCGGCCGGGACAGGCGGGTATTTTAGCACAGATACGCAGTATTTT. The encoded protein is CASSPAGTGGYFSTDTQYF.

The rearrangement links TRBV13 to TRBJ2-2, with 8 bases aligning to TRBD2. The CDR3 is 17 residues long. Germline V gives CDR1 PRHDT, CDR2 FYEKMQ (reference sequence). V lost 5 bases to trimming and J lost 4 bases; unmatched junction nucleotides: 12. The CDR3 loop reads CASSPYGGATGTGELFF. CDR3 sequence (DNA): TGTGCCAGCAGCCCCTACGGGGGGGCTACTGGCACCGGGGAGCTGTTTTTT.

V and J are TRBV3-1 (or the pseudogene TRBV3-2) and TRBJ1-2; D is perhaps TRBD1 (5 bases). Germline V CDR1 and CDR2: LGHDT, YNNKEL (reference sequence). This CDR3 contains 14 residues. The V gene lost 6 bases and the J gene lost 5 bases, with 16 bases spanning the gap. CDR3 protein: CASRGTQRGYGYTF. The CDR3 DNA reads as TGTGCCAGCAGAGGGACTCAACGGGGGTATGGCTACACCTTC.

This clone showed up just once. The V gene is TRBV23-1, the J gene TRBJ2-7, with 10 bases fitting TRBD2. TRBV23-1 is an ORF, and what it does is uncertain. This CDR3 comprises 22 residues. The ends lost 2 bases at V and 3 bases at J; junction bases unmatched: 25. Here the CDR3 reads CASSQVAGVSSGGTISDYEQYF. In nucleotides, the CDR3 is TGCGCCAGCAGTCAAGTGGCAGGGGTAAGTAGCGGGGGGACCATAAGCGACTACGAGCAGTACTTC.